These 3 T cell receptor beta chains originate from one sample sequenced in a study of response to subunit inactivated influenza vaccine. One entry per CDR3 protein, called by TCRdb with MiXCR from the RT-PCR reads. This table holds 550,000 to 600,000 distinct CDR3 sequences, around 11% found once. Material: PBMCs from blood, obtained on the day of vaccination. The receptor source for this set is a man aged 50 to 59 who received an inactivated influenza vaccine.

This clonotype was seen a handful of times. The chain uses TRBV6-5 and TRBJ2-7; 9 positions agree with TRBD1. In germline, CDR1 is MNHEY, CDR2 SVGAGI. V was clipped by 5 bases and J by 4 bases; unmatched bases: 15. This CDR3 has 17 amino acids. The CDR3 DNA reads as TGTGCCAGCAGTATACAGCCTAGGACAGGGGCAGGTTACGAGCAGTACTTC. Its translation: CASSIQPRTGAGYEQYF.

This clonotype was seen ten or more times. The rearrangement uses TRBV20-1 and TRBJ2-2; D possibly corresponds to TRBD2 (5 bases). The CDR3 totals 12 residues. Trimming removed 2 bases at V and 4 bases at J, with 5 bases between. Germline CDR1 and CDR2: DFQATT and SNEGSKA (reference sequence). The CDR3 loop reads CSARTSTGELFF. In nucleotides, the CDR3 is TGCAGTGCTAGAACTAGCACCGGGGAGCTGTTTTTT.

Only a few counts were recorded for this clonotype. Written as DNA, the CDR3 is TGTGCCAGCAGCCAAGGGTGGTCTAGCGGCTACAATGAGCAGTTCTTC. Residues: CASSQGWSSGYNEQFF. V is TRBV14 and J is TRBJ2-1; 7 nucleotides align to TRBD2. V dropped 1 base and J dropped 3; count of bases not matched to a gene: 6. Per germline, CDR1 SGHDN and CDR2 FVKESK. The CDR3 totals 16 residues.